The clone carrying this TCR beta chain has only one observation. Deletions cut 5 bases from V and 3 bases from J, with 17 bases between. This CDR3 comprises 15 residues. Germline values: CDR1 MNHEY, CDR2 SMNVEV (reference sequence). These data come from a study of T cell changes during pregnancy in multiple sclerosis. TCRdb's copy holds only in-frame clones and misses some; the assay was immunoSEQ multiplex PCR. The repertoire holds tens of thousands of clones, around 86% seen once, with roughly 8% in the top ten. This clonotype was obtained from a female donor in good health, enrolled as a control in a pregnancy study. The chain joins TRBV27 to TRBJ2-7; tentative D call: TRBD2 (5 bases). The material was CD8+ T cells from peripheral blood mononuclear cells, obtained in the first trimester of pregnancy. Here the CDR3 reads CASSLPSGNFYEQYF. In DNA form, the CDR3 reads TGTGCCAGCAGTCTACCTTCCGGGAACTTCTACGAGCAGTACTTC.